The rows below give T cell receptor beta chains drawn from one sample of a study of OX40 agonist ivuxolimab in advanced cancers. Method: immunoSEQ multiplex PCR; TCRdb's copy keeps in-frame clones and lacks some. The profile shows 60,000 to 90,000 clones, under 95% of them singletons. This material consisted of CD4+ or CD8+ T cells sorted from blood, taken in a trial of the OX40 agonist ivuxolimab. All receptors come from an adult with an advanced solid tumor such as melanoma, head and neck, liver or kidney cancer. Both conserved end residues are trimmed from each CDR3. A clone size is listed for some rows: how often the clone was seen (once, few, many), or a class if it is expanded.

CDR3,V,size
ASSMGGVEPQH,TRBV19,NA
ASSSGQDPTYEQY,TRBV5-1,NA
ASRAPVPNQPQH,TRBV6-1,NA
ASSLGRGGETQY,TRBV27,NA
ASSLFSPNTEAF,TRBV4-1,NA
ASSLKTGEAF,TRBV28,few
ASSGTRGGYNEQF,TRBV18,once
AMDSGGNQPQH,TRBV30,NA
AWSVRRRTNSNTGELF,TRBV30,NA
ASSLAGAGGTDTQY,TRBV5-1,NA
ASSPGTTNSPLH,TRBV2,once
ASSLGVGVTYEQY,TRBV11-2,NA
ASRNIGPGREETQY,TRBV5-6,NA
ASSPRGGDGYNEQF,TRBV5-4,NA
ASSQYRQENYGYT,TRBV4-3,NA
ASSSPGGPDTQY,TRBV11-3,NA
ASTSRGGTGATGELF,TRBV27,NA
ASSETVEAF,TRBV2,NA
RGPNYGYT,TRBV18,NA
ASSPTQGARRNYGYT,TRBV19,NA
ASSWSVSSGANVLT,TRBV19,NA
ASSPGEPGARNTEAF,TRBV7-7,NA